Listed below are T cell receptor beta chains from one sample, sequenced in a study of beta chain features in type 1 diabetes. Only in-frame clones appear in the TCRdb table, and some are missing; sequencing was by immunoSEQ multiplex PCR. The sample has some 48,000 clones, about 48% seen once. The source material was stem cell memory CD4+ T cells from blood. These TCRs come from a man aged 30 to 39 with type 1 diabetes. Each CDR3 is given with its conserved first and last residue. The D gene is left open where the match is weak. Size tells how often a clone was seen (once, few, many) or the class of an expanded clone, and some rows leave it out.

15	few	TRBD2	TRBV5-4	TRBJ2-1	TGTGCCAGCAGCTTAGGGACTAGCGCCTTGAATGAGCAGTTCTTC	CASSLGTSALNEQFF
14	few	TRBD1	TRBV7-9	TRBJ1-1	TGTGCCAGCAGCTTAGGGGTAGGGACAGGCGAAGCTTTCTTT	CASSLGVGTGEAFF
15	.	.	TRBV5-1	TRBJ2-3	TGCGCCAGCAGTCCTAACAGGGACCCGGGAGATACGCAGTATTTT	CASSPNRDPGDTQYF
14	.	.	TRBV11-2	TRBJ2-5	TGTGCCAGCAGCGCACGGGGTTGGTCGGAGACCCAGTACTTC	CASSARGWSETQYF
15	few	TRBD2	TRBV28	TRBJ2-1	TGTGCCAGCAGTCCGAGCGGGAGGGCAGGCAATGAGCAGTTCTTC	CASSPSGRAGNEQFF
14	.	TRBD2	TRBV7-9	TRBJ2-7	TGTGCCAGCAGCTCAACGACTAGCGGGAGTCGTGGGTACTTC	CASSSTTSGSRGYF
15	.	TRBD2	TRBV6-5	TRBJ2-1	TGTGCCAGCAGACCCGGGACTAGCGGGAGGGGTGAGCAGTTCTTC	CASRPGTSGRGEQFF
16	.	TRBD2	TRBV6-5	TRBJ2-7	TGTGCCAGCAGTTACCCGACTAGCGGGAGCTCCTACGAGCAGTACTTC	CASSYPTSGSSYEQYF
15	.	TRBD2	TRBV19	TRBJ2-4	TGTGCCAGTAGTCCAGCGGGAGTGGCCAAAAACATTCAGTACTTC	CASSPAGVAKNIQYF
15	.	.	TRBV18	TRBJ1-5	TGTGCCAGCTCACCAGCGTCCCGAGCCAATCAGCCCCAGCATTTT	CASSPASRANQPQHF
14	.	TRBD1	TRBV5-1	TRBJ2-7	TGCGCCAGCAGCTCACAGGGGAGCTCGTACGAGCAGTACTTC	CASSSQGSSYEQYF
14	.	TRBD1	TRBV7-2	TRBJ2-3	TGTGCCAGCAGCTTAGGACAGGGGCCAGATACGCAGTATTTT	CASSLGQGPDTQYF
17	.	.	TRBV18	TRBJ2-1	TGTGCCAGCTCACCACCCTGGGGAGCGGAGAGGAACAATGAGCAGTTCTTC	CASSPPWGAERNNEQFF
14	.	TRBD1	TRBV5-1	TRBJ2-4	TGCGCCAGCAGCTTGGAGGTAGGGGGCGGCATTCAGTACTTC	CASSLEVGGGIQYF